A single T cell receptor beta chain is shown here with its context. No antigen is known for it. This entry comes from a study of early stage breast cancer tumors. Turning to the study itself: About 70% of the 16 invasive tumors were ER+, PR+ and HER2-.

Findings of the study overall: Compared with adjacent normal breast tissue, tumors showed around 2.5-fold greater T cell density and higher clonality.

From germline, CDR1 is SGHTA and CDR2 FQGTGA. Trimming took 5 bases from V and 2 from J, leaving 11 bases between them. The length of the CDR3 is 14 residues. Generated by immunoSEQ multiplex PCR, the TCRdb table keeps only in-frame clones and is missing some. The table includes tens of thousands of clones, about 83% detected once. This chain connects TRBV7-3 to TRBJ2-3, with TRBD1 as a possible D gene (5 bases). The sample consisted of blood. The TCR sequence derives from a person aged 45 to 60 with breast cancer. CDR3 region: CASSPGLVTDTQYF. As DNA, the CDR3 is TGTGCCAGCAGCCCAGGGTTAGTCACAGATACGCAGTATTTT.